The rows below give T cell receptor beta chains drawn from one sample of a study of CD8+ T cells in alopecia areata. Repertoires were generated with immunoSEQ multiplex PCR, while TCRdb's copy carries only in-frame clones and drops some. The repertoire holds under 200,000 clones, with about three fifths as singletons. The sequenced sample was CD4+ T cells sorted from blood, obtained at week 4, from a patient treated with tofacitinib. The source is a human donor with alopecia areata. CDR3s include the opening cysteine and the closing phenylalanine or tryptophan. Fields, in order: J gene, clone size, V gene, D gene, CDR3 protein, CDR3 DNA. The D gene is left open where the match is weak. Clone size is not always given. Where it is, it says once, few, many or a class for expanded clones.

TRBJ2-2	NA	TRBV4-1	NA	CASRSTGELFF	TGCGCCAGCAGAAGCACCGGGGAGCTGTTTTTT
TRBJ1-2	NA	TRBV19	NA	CASKGRGYGYTF	TGTGCCAGTAAGGGCAGGGGCTATGGCTACACCTTC
TRBJ2-3	few	TRBV30	NA	CAWSVQPAGTQYF	TGTGCCTGGAGTGTACAACCGGCAGGAACGCAGTATTTT
TRBJ2-6	NA	TRBV30	TRBD1	CAWSVIGNRGNVLTF	TGTGCCTGGAGTGTTATAGGGAACAGGGGAAACGTCCTGACTTTC
TRBJ2-3	NA	TRBV10-3	NA	CAISPGGANTDTQYF	TGTGCCATCAGCCCCGGAGGGGCGAATACAGATACGCAGTATTTT
TRBJ2-5	few	TRBV29-1	NA	CSVLGADSTRAETQYF	TGCAGCGTCTTGGGAGCGGACAGCACACGGGCAGAGACCCAGTACTTC
TRBJ1-1	NA	TRBV12-5	NA	CASGSGNTEAFF	TGTGCTAGTGGTTCAGGGAACACTGAAGCTTTCTTT
TRBJ1-5	few	TRBV10-3	NA	CAIQTPYREVSNQPQHF	TGTGCCATCCAGACCCCATACAGAGAAGTTAGCAATCAGCCCCAGCATTTT
TRBJ2-3	NA	TRBV5-6	TRBD2	CASSSPGLETDTQYF	TGTGCCAGCAGCTCCCCGGGACTAGAAACAGATACGCAGTATTTT
TRBJ2-7	NA	TRBV7-9	TRBD1	CASSDLTGSYEQYF	TGTGCCAGCAGCGATCTGACAGGGTCCTACGAGCAGTACTTC
TRBJ1-2	NA	TRBV7-9	NA	CASSLSFYGYTF	TGTGCCAGCAGCTTGAGTTTCTATGGCTACACCTTC
TRBJ2-5	NA	TRBV7-7	NA	CASSEGVLGTQYF	TGTGCTAGCAGCGAAGGAGTGTTGGGGACCCAGTACTTC
TRBJ2-3	NA	TRBV5-1	TRBD2	CASSLGTSGGTDTQYF	TGCGCCAGCAGCCTCGGGACTAGCGGGGGTACAGATACGCAGTATTTT
TRBJ1-2	NA	TRBV5-1	NA	CASSLRGFHGYTF	TGCGCCAGCAGCTTGCGAGGGTTCCATGGCTACACCTTC
TRBJ2-6	few	TRBV19	TRBD1	CASSTTGVTSSGANVLTF	TGTGCCAGTAGTACTACAGGGGTCACAAGCTCTGGGGCCAACGTCCTGACTTTC
TRBJ1-1	NA	TRBV9	NA	CASSVGILDTEAFF	TGTGCCAGCAGCGTAGGTATTCTAGACACTGAAGCTTTCTTT
TRBJ2-5	few	TRBV10-1	NA	CASSDPGQTQYF	TGCGCCAGCAGTGACCCAGGACAGACCCAGTACTTC
TRBJ2-5	NA	TRBV5-1	NA	CASSLTSATTQETQYF	TGCGCCAGCAGCTTGACGTCGGCTACGACCCAAGAGACCCAGTACTTC
TRBJ1-1	NA	TRBV30	NA	CAWSVYDRNTEAFF	TGTGCCTGGAGTGTCTACGACAGAAACACTGAAGCTTTCTTT
TRBJ1-5	NA	TRBV19	NA	CASAYSNQPQHF	TGTGCCAGTGCCTATAGCAATCAGCCCCAGCATTTT
TRBJ2-5	NA	TRBV27	NA	CAQPPGDRETQYF	TGTGCCCAGCCCCCGGGCGATCGAGAGACCCAGTACTTC
TRBJ2-7	few	TRBV7-2	NA	CASSLSTGDPYEQYF	TGTGCCAGCAGCTTATCTACAGGTGACCCTTACGAGCAGTACTTC
TRBJ2-5	once	TRBV7-3	TRBD2	CASSPDWGGTQYF	TGTGCCAGCAGCCCCGACTGGGGGGGGACCCAGTACTTC
TRBJ2-3	once	TRBV27	NA	CASSFRGPSTDTQYF	TGTGCCAGCAGTTTTCGGGGACCAAGCACAGATACGCAGTATTTT
TRBJ1-4	NA	TRBV5-6	NA	CASSLAGHHEKLFF	TGTGCCAGCAGCTTGGCGGGACACCATGAAAAACTGTTTTTT
TRBJ1-2	few	TRBV30	NA	CAWSRQAMGYTF	TGTGCCTGGAGTCGGCAGGCTATGGGCTACACCTTC
TRBJ1-2	once	TRBV4-1	NA	CASSQEGAFYGYTF	TGCGCCAGCAGCCAAGAGGGGGCTTTCTATGGCTACACCTTC
TRBJ2-5	NA	TRBV4-2	NA	CASSQPDKLQETQYF	TGTGCCAGCAGCCAGCCAGACAAGTTACAAGAGACCCAGTACTTC
TRBJ2-5	NA	TRBV9	NA	CASSVAIEETQYF	TGTGCCAGCAGCGTAGCAATTGAGGAGACCCAGTACTTC
TRBJ1-2	NA	TRBV19	NA	CASTSVGRRNGYTF	TGTGCCAGTACCTCGGTCGGGAGGAGGAATGGCTACACCTTC
TRBJ2-1	NA	TRBV19	NA	CASSPDSWSSYNEQFF	TGTGCCAGTAGCCCGGACTCCTGGAGCTCCTACAATGAGCAGTTCTTC
TRBJ2-5	NA	TRBV15	NA	CATSRDLGRETQYF	TGTGCCACCAGCAGAGATCTCGGCAGAGAGACCCAGTACTTC
TRBJ2-1	few	TRBV7-2	TRBD2	CASSLGPGLANEQFF	TGTGCCAGCAGCTTAGGGCCGGGACTAGCCAATGAGCAGTTCTTC
TRBJ2-3	NA	TRBV7-2	NA	CASSLEAGGSDTQYF	TGTGCCAGCAGCTTAGAGGCCGGGGGATCAGATACGCAGTATTTT
TRBJ1-5	NA	TRBV25-1	NA	CASSPTGPNQPQHF	TGTGCCAGCAGCCCAACAGGGCCCAATCAGCCCCAGCATTTT
TRBJ1-2	NA	TRBV6-5	NA	CASSYASTNYGYTF	TGTGCCAGCAGTTACGCCAGTACGAACTATGGCTACACCTTC
TRBJ2-2	few	TRBV25-1	NA	CASSEYTGELFF	TGTGCCAGCAGTGAATACACCGGGGAGCTGTTTTTT
TRBJ1-1	few	TRBV4-3	NA	CASSHWGARNTEAFF	TGCGCCAGCAGCCATTGGGGGGCCCGGAACACTGAAGCTTTCTTT
TRBJ2-2	NA	TRBV2	TRBD2	CASSALAGGGRELFF	TGTGCCAGCAGTGCCCTAGCGGGGGGCGGAAGGGAGCTGTTTTTT